The 10 T cell receptor beta chains presented below share a single source sample, sequenced in a study of early T cells in non-severe SARS-CoV-2 infection. TCRdb ran MiXCR on the 5' RACE reads and lists one entry per CDR3 protein. The sample yields roughly 30,000 distinct CDR3 sequences, under 6% seen once. Sequenced: whole blood. Every receptor here comes from an adult who was a healthcare worker with PCR-confirmed SARS-CoV-2 infection or an uninfected control (not recorded which).

The chain carries TRBV10-3 and TRBJ1-1, with 10 positions matching TRBD1. Germline V gives CDR1 ENHRY, CDR2 SYGVKD. The CDR3 runs 14 residues. Trimming took 6 bases from V and 3 from J; bases not matched to a gene: 4. The CDR3 DNA reads as TGTGCCATCAGAACCGGGACAGGGGACACTGAAGCTTTCTTT. This encodes CAIRTGTGDTEAFF.

This clonotype was found many times. One end of the junction does not line up with germline, which may come from a read error. The CDR3 here is CASSLAPGAIYNEQFF. The CDR3 DNA follows: TGTGCCAGCAGCCTAGCCCCGGGGGCCATCTACAATGAGCAGTTCTTC. The chain joins TRBV7-2 to TRBJ2-1, with D perhaps TRBD1 or TRBD2 (6 bases each). Germline V lookup: CDR1 SGHTA, CDR2 FQGNSA. CDR3 length: 16 amino acids.

CDR3 protein: CASSLIPQGRNYGYTF. CDR3 bases: TGTGCCAGCAGTTTAATCCCCCAGGGTCGTAACTATGGCTACACCTTC. The chain carries TRBV28 and TRBJ1-2; a weak D match, TRBD1 (5 bases). The germline gives CDR1 MDHEN, CDR2 SYDVKM. This CDR3 is 16 amino acids long. V was trimmed by 2 bases and J by 1 base, leaving 14 bases between them.

In this sample, this clonotype turned up a few times. The V gene is TRBV3-1, the J gene TRBJ2-3; no clear D. Germline assignment: CDR1 LGHDT and CDR2 YNNKEL (reference sequence). Trimming removed 0 bases at V and 6 bases at J, with 7 bases between. The CDR3 contains 13 residues. Written as DNA, the CDR3 is TGTGCCAGCAGCCAAGATAGTCGGGATACGCAGTATTTT. As protein: CASSQDSRDTQYF.

This clonotype has a count of ten or more. The genes are TRBV20-1 and TRBJ1-6; D possibly corresponds to TRBD1 (5 bases). Trimming pared 6 bases from V and 5 bases from J, leaving 11 bases between. The CDR3 consists of 13 residues. Germline loops: CDR1 DFQATT, CDR2 SNEGSKA (reference sequence). CDR3 sequence (DNA): TGCAGTGCAACCGGGACTAATAATTCACCCCTCCACTTT. This gives the protein CSATGTNNSPLHF.

This clonotype appeared a few times. V and J are TRBV30 and TRBJ2-1, with 7 bases aligning to TRBD1. From germline, CDR1 is GTSNPN and CDR2 SVGIG (reference sequence). The CDR3 spans 14 residues. Trimming took 3 bases from V and 3 from J; bases not matched to a gene: 5. For the CDR3, the DNA is TGTGCCTGGAGCGCCGGGACAGACTACAATGAGCAGTTCTTC. Its translation: CAWSAGTDYNEQFF.

The sample holds many counts of this clonotype. This rearrangement joins TRBV7-9 to TRBJ2-1, with no clear D. The germline gives CDR1 SEHNR, CDR2 FQNEAQ (reference sequence). V dropped 3 bases and J dropped 7 bases, with 13 bases sitting between them. The CDR3 extends over 14 amino acids. The chain's CDR3 is CASSFNVGVNEQFF. In nucleotides, the CDR3 is TGTGCCAGCAGCTTTAACGTCGGAGTTAATGAGCAGTTCTTC.

At least ten counts were recorded for this clonotype. This chain uses TRBV12-3 or TRBV12-4 with TRBJ2-4, with unresolved D. The length of the CDR3 is 13 residues. The V end was cut by 3 bases, the J end by 8 bases, with 11 bases between. The DNA of the CDR3 is TGTGCCAGCAGTTTGTCAGAAGGAGACATTCAGTACTTC. Protein sequence: CASSLSEGDIQYF.

At least ten counts were recorded for this clonotype. This chain uses TRBV5-5 with TRBJ2-3, with TRBD1 matching 10 bases. Looked up from germline, CDR1 is SGHKS and CDR2 is YYEKEE (reference sequence). The length of the CDR3 is 15 residues. The V gene end was trimmed by 1 base and the J gene end by 3 bases; junction bases not matched to a gene: 2. The CDR3 region is CASSLWGQGTDTQYF. In DNA form, the CDR3 reads TGTGCCAGCAGCTTGTGGGGACAGGGGACAGATACGCAGTATTTT. The full variable domain, with the rest looked up from reference TRBV5-5 and TRBJ2-3, is DAGVTQSPTHLIKTRGQQVTLRCSPISGHKSVSWYQQVLGQGPQFIFQYYEKEERGRGNFPDRFSARQFPNYSSELNVNALLLGDSALYLCASSLWGQGTDTQYFGPGTRLTVL.

This clonotype showed up just once. This chain joins TRBV6-1 and TRBJ1-1; D remains ambiguous. Germline V gene sequence: CDR1 MNHNS, CDR2 SASEGT. This CDR3 has 12 residues. V lost 6 bases and J lost 8, with 13 bases in between. This CDR3 is CASSRTRSEAFF. CDR3 nucleotides: TGTGCCAGCAGCCGAACCCGGAGCGAAGCTTTCTTT.